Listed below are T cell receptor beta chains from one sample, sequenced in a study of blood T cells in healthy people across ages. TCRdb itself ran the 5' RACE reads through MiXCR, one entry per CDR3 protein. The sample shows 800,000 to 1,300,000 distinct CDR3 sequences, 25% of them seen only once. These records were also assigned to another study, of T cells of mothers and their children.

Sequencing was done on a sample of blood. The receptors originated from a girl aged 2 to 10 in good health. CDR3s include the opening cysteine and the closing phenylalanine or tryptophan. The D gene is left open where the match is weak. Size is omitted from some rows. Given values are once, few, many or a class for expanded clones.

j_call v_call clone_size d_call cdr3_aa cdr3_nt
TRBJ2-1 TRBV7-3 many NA CASSSTSYNEQFF TGTGCCAGCAGCTCCACGTCGTACAATGAGCAGTTCTTC
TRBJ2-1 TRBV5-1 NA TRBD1 CASSLLSNRGVNEQFF TGCGCCAGCAGCTTGTTGTCAAACAGGGGGGTAAATGAGCAGTTCTTC
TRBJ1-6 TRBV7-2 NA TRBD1 CASSLGGQGGSPLHF TGTGCCAGCAGCTTAGGGGGGCAGGGGGGTTCACCCCTCCACTTT
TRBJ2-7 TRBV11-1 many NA CASSLARDRSTYEQYF TGTGCCAGCAGCTTAGCGAGGGATAGATCAACCTACGAGCAGTACTTC
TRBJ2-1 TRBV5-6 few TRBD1 CASSRQGGEQFF TGTGCCAGCAGCCGACAGGGGGGTGAGCAGTTCTTC
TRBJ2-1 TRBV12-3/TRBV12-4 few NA CASRYRRGNNEQFF TGTGCCAGCAGATACCGTCGGGGCAACAATGAGCAGTTCTTC
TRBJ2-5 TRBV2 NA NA CASSEAVLAYEHYF TGTGCCAGCAGTGAAGCGGTACTGGCCTACGAGCATTACTTC
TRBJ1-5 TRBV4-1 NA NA CASSQAGAFQPQHF TGCGCCAGCAGCCAAGCTGGGGCGTTTCAGCCCCAGCATTTT
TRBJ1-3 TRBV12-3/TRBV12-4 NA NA CASSPTSNSGNTIYF TGTGCCAGCAGTCCTACATCTAACTCTGGAAACACCATATATTTT
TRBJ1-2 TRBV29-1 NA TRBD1 CSVLTGGYGYTF TGCAGCGTCCTGACAGGGGGATATGGCTACACCTTC
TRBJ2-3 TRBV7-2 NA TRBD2 CASSLMGLGSTDTQYF TGTGCCAGCAGCTTAATGGGACTAGGCAGCACAGATACGCAGTATTTT
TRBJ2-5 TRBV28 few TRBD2 CASSYKREGPETQYF TGTGCCAGCAGTTATAAGCGGGAGGGCCCAGAGACCCAGTACTTC
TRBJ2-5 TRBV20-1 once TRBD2 CSAPAGGTKTQYF TGCAGTGCTCCCGCCGGGGGGACCAAGACCCAGTACTTC
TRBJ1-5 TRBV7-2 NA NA CASSLAHDQPQHF TGTGCCAGCAGCCTCGCCCACGATCAGCCCCAGCATTTT
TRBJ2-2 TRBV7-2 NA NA CASSPASGGELFF TGTGCCAGCAGCCCTGCCAGCGGCGGGGAGCTGTTTTTT